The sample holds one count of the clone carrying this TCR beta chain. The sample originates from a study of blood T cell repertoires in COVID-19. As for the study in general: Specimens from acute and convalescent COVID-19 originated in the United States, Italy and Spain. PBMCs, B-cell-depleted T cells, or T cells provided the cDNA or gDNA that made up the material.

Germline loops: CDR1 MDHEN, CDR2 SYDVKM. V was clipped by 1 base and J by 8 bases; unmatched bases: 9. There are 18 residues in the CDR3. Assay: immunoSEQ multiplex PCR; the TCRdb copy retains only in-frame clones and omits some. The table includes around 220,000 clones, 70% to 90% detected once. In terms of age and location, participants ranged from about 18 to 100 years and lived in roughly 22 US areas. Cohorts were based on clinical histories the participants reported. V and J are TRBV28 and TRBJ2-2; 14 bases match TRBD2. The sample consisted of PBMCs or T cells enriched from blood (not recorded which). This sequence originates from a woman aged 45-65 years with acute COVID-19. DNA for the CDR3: TGTGCCAGCAGTTTATCCCCCGGGACTAGCGGGAGCGCAGGGGAGCTGTTTTTT. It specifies CASSLSPGTSGSAGELFF.